These 30 T cell receptor beta chains came from one sample sequenced in a study of blood T cell repertoires in COVID-19. Clones were sequenced by immunoSEQ multiplex PCR, and TCRdb holds only the in-frame ones, with some missing. The sample contains about 400,000 clones, approximately 86% of which appear only once. The sample consisted of peripheral blood. These receptors originate from a woman aged 55-69 years with COVID-19, enrolled during active disease.

This chain links TRBV4-3 with TRBJ1-3; D is ambiguous. There are 13 residues in the CDR3. Looked up from germline, CDR1 is LGHNA and CDR2 is YSLEER. Trimming removed 3 bases at V and 4 bases at J, with 7 bases between. The CDR3 DNA follows: TGCGCCAGCAGCCAGAGGGTAGGAAACACCATATATTTT. Protein product: CASSQRVGNTIYF.

J is TRBJ1-5 and V is TRBV19; D is unclear. Trimming cost V 3 bases and J 0 bases, with 18 bases left between them. The CDR3 consists of 18 residues. Germline V gives CDR1 LNHDA, CDR2 SQIVND (reference sequence). The CDR3, as DNA: TGTGCCAGTAGTATCGCACGAACGGGCGGGTATAGCAATCAGCCCCAGCATTTT. This codes for CASSIARTGGYSNQPQHF.

The chain uses TRBV4-1 and TRBJ2-3; 12 bases are shared with TRBD2. CDR3 size: 20 residues. Trimming removed 3 bases from V and 1 base from J; junction bases left unmatched: 14. CDR1 and CDR2 (germline): MGHRA, YSYEKL. For the CDR3, the DNA is TGCGCCAGCAGCCAGGGTTGGACTAGCGGGGCTCCCAGGGGCACAGATACGCAGTATTTT. As protein: CASSQGWTSGAPRGTDTQYF.

This clone was detected only once. The V and J genes are TRBV7-8 and TRBJ2-7; D perhaps matches TRBD2 (6 bases). This CDR3 spans 16 amino acids. The V gene's germline CDR1 is SGHVS and CDR2 FQNEAQ. V was shortened by 5 bases and J by 4 bases, with 21 bases between the two germline ends. In DNA, the CDR3 is TGTGCCAGCAGCCCGAGACCGGTCCGGGGAGGATACGAGCAGTACTTC. Translating it yields CASSPRPVRGGYEQYF. Drawing the rest from reference TRBV7-8 and TRBJ2-7, the complete variable domain is GAGVSQSPRYKVAKRGQDVALRCDPISGHVSLFWYQQALGQGPEFLTYFQNEAQLDKSGLPSDRFFAERPEGSVSTLKIQRTQQEDSAVYLCASSPRPVRGGYEQYFGPGTRLTVT.

The V and J genes are TRBV5-4 and TRBJ2-7; D is ambiguous. The germline gives CDR1 SGHNT, CDR2 YYREEE (reference sequence). This CDR3 spans 12 amino acids. The V gene lost 0 bases and the J gene lost 12 bases, with 13 bases spanning the gap. CDR3 loop: CASSLVDGQAYF. CDR3 DNA: TGTGCCAGCAGCTTGGTCGATGGTCAGGCGTACTTC.

The chain is built from TRBV7-9 and TRBJ1-2; 7 bases fit TRBD1. This CDR3 region has 15 residues. Germline assignment: CDR1 SEHNR and CDR2 FQNEAQ (reference sequence). V dropped 6 bases and J dropped 3; count of bases not matched to a gene: 10. The CDR3 DNA reads as TGTGCCAGCAGACCGCCGACAGGGCGGGACTATGGCTACACCTTC. Protein product: CASRPPTGRDYGYTF.

V is TRBV6-1 and J is TRBJ1-5, with D possibly being TRBD1 (5 bases). This CDR3 has 14 amino acids. V was cut by 1 base and J by 9 bases, with 13 bases left in between. Germline V gene sequence: CDR1 MNHNS, CDR2 SASEGT. Written as DNA, the CDR3 is TGTGCCAGCAGTGAAGTCTGGGGCAAGATGCCCCAGCATTTT. This encodes CASSEVWGKMPQHF.

The chain couples TRBV10-3 to TRBJ2-1; weak D call: TRBD2 (5 bases). Looked up from germline, CDR1 is ENHRY and CDR2 is SYGVKD. Trimming took off 6 bases at V and 4 bases at J, with 10 bases between the two ends. This CDR3 comprises 13 residues. The CDR3 spells CAIRDSPYNEQFF. CDR3 nucleotides: TGTGCCATCAGGGACTCGCCGTACAATGAGCAGTTCTTC.

A single count supports this clone. This chain connects TRBV19 to TRBJ1-2; 10 bases align to TRBD1. Germline V lookup: CDR1 LNHDA, CDR2 SQIVND (reference sequence). This CDR3 is built from 16 residues. V dropped 3 bases and J dropped 0; count of bases not matched to a gene: 4. The CDR3 sequence: CASSMGTGATNYGYTF. The CDR3 DNA reads TGTGCCAGTAGTATGGGGACAGGGGCTACTAACTATGGCTACACCTTC.

This clone has only one observation. V is TRBV6-2 or TRBV6-3 and J is TRBJ2-7, with TRBD1 as a possible D gene (5 bases). The CDR3 has 13 amino acids. The germline V and J ends were trimmed by 6 bases and 2 bases, with 11 bases remaining between them. Germline V CDR1 and CDR2: MNHEY, SVGEGT. The DNA of the CDR3 is TGTGCCAGCAGCGACAGAGGTCCCTACGAGCAGTACTTC. It translates to CASSDRGPYEQYF.

This clone was seen a single time. The J gene is TRBJ1-2, the V gene TRBV11-3; D gene ambiguous. The CDR3 length is 13 residues. Germline V gene sequence: CDR1 SGHNT, CDR2 YENEEA. Trimming took 1 base from V and 4 from J, leaving 7 bases between them. This CDR3 reads CASSLGGVYGYTF. The DNA for the CDR3 is TGTGCCAGCAGCTTAGGAGGCGTCTATGGCTACACCTTC.

This chain uses TRBV5-4 with TRBJ2-5; no clear D. This CDR3 region has 15 residues. CDR1 SGHNT and CDR2 YYREEE come from the germline V gene (reference sequence). The V gene lost 0 bases and the J gene lost 0 bases, with 9 bases spanning the gap. This CDR3 is CASSLAGRNQETQYF. DNA for the CDR3: TGTGCCAGCAGCTTGGCCGGCAGGAACCAAGAGACCCAGTACTTC.

This clone showed up just a few times. The chain has TRBV25-1 and TRBJ1-6; D may be TRBD1 (5 bases). V dropped 4 bases and J dropped 0 bases, with 10 bases sitting between them. Looked up from germline, CDR1 is MGHDK and CDR2 is SYGVNS. The CDR3 runs 16 residues. CDR3 amino acids: CASSAGKSSYNSPLHF. Here the CDR3 DNA reads TGTGCCAGCAGTGCAGGGAAGAGCTCCTATAATTCACCCCTCCACTTT.

This chain joins TRBV4-1 and TRBJ2-2; 7 nucleotides align to TRBD2. Germline CDR1 reads MGHRA; CDR2 reads YSYEKL. With V trimmed by 0 bases and J by 5 bases, 3 bases remained unmatched. This CDR3 spans 15 amino acids. Here the CDR3 DNA reads TGCGCCAGCAGCCAAGATAGGGGAGGGACCGGGGAGCTGTTTTTT. As protein: CASSQDRGGTGELFF.

The genes are TRBV19 and TRBJ2-4; 9 bases line up with TRBD1. The CDR3 covers 15 residues. Trimming removed 3 bases from V and 6 bases from J; junction bases left unmatched: 6. The V gene's germline CDR1 is LNHDA and CDR2 SQIVND (reference sequence). Written as DNA, the CDR3 is TGTGCCAGTAGTATCCGGGACAGGGTTGTAAACATTCAGTACTTC. Translating it yields CASSIRDRVVNIQYF.

The rearrangement links TRBV5-6 to TRBJ2-6; 7 nucleotides line up with TRBD1. With 4 bases clipped from V and 0 bases from J, the junction kept 7 bases outside the gene matches. There are 17 residues in the CDR3. In germline, CDR1 is SGHDT, CDR2 YYEEEE. The CDR3 DNA sequence: TGTGCCAGCAGCGCCCCGGGACAGAGCTCTGGGGCCAACGTCCTGACTTTC. As protein: CASSAPGQSSGANVLTF.

This chain connects TRBV5-5 to TRBJ2-1, with 13 nucleotides matching TRBD2. J was trimmed by 4 bases and V by 0 bases; bases with no gene match: 13. The CDR3 has 20 residues. Germline values: CDR1 SGHKS, CDR2 YYEKEE (reference sequence). The CDR3 region has the DNA TGTGCCAGCAGCTTGGCCAGGACTAGCGGGGGTCCATCGTATTACAATGAGCAGTTCTTC. Translated: CASSLARTSGGPSYYNEQFF.

This clone was seen ten or more times. The chain employs TRBV21-1 and TRBJ2-7; TRBD2 is the table's D call and was not checked against the DNA. TRBV21-1 constitutes a pseudogene. The length of the CDR3 is 14 residues. The CDR3 nucleotides are TGTGCCAGCAGCAAAACCCGAAAGGAGTACGAGCAGTACTTC. Protein product: CASSKTRKEYEQYF.

The chain couples TRBV23-1 to TRBJ2-7, with a weak D call TRBD1 (5 bases). Being an ORF, TRBV23-1 has a function that is uncertain. Between the trimmed V and J ends, which lost 4 bases and 4 bases, there was a span of 5 bases. CDR3 length: 11 residues. In nucleotides, the CDR3 is TGCGCCAGCAGTCCAGGGTACGAGCAGTACTTC. This gives the protein CASSPGYEQYF.

This clone was observed a single time. The genes are TRBV11-2 and TRBJ2-2, with a weak D call TRBD2 (5 bases). V lost 1 base to trimming and J lost 5 bases, with 11 bases between them. Germline CDR1 and CDR2: SGHAT and FQNNGV. The CDR3 is 15 amino acids. In DNA form, the CDR3 reads TGTGCCAGCAGCTTAGCGGGGTCGGGTACCGGGGAGCTGTTTTTT. Its translation is CASSLAGSGTGELFF.

The chain carries TRBV9 and TRBJ2-5; TRBD2 matches at 8 bases. This CDR3 is built from 16 residues. With V trimmed by 3 bases and J by 2 bases, 9 bases remained unmatched. Per the germline V gene, CDR1 is SGDLS and CDR2 is YYNGEE. The CDR3 spells CASSAGVGLGQETQYF. Written as DNA, the CDR3 is TGTGCCAGCAGCGCAGGCGTGGGACTAGGGCAAGAGACCCAGTACTTC.

For the CDR3, the DNA is TGCGCCAGCAGCTACACAGGGGGCCGTGAAGCTTTCTTT. Amino acids: CASSYTGGREAFF. The chain has TRBV10-2 and TRBJ1-1; 9 bases map to TRBD1. Trimming cost V 6 bases and J 7 bases; bases outside gene matches: 6. The CDR3 sequence is 13 residues long. Germline values: CDR1 WSHSY, CDR2 SAAADI.

The V call is TRBV7-8, the J call TRBJ2-1; 7 nucleotides agree with TRBD2. This CDR3 has 16 residues. The V and J ends lost 1 base and 4 bases, in that order; junction bases with no gene match: 7. Germline V lookup: CDR1 SGHVS, CDR2 FQNEAQ. The CDR3 DNA reads as TGTGCCAGCAGCTTAGGGTCGGCTAGCGGTTACAATGAGCAGTTCTTC. Translation: CASSLGSASGYNEQFF.

The chain has TRBV12-5 and TRBJ1-4; a possible D gene is TRBD1 (6 bases). The CDR3 spans 12 residues. Between the trimmed V and J ends, which lost 6 bases and 8 bases, there was a span of 10 bases. Germline assignment: CDR1 LGHNT and CDR2 FRNRAP. The chain's CDR3 is CASGGQREKLFF. CDR3 nucleotide sequence: TGTGCTAGTGGGGGACAAAGGGAAAAACTGTTTTTT. The full variable domain, its missing parts supplied by reference TRBV12-5 and TRBJ1-4, is DARVTQTPRHKVTEMGQEVTMRCQPILGHNTVFWYRQTMMQGLELLAYFRNRAPLDDSGMPKDRFSAEMPDATLATLKIQPSEPRDSAVYFCASGGQREKLFFGSGTQLSVL.

This chain joins TRBV6-5 and TRBJ2-7, with 8 bases that match TRBD1. The CDR3 is made up of 16 amino acids. The ends lost 4 bases at V and 3 bases at J; junction bases unmatched: 11. Germline-derived CDR1 and CDR2 are MNHEY and SVGAGI. The CDR3: CASSWASSRGLYEQYF. The DNA for the CDR3 is TGTGCCAGCAGTTGGGCTTCAAGCAGGGGGCTCTACGAGCAGTACTTC.

This clone has only one observation. In DNA form, the CDR3 reads TGTGCCTGGAGTGTAAAGGGGGCGAGGGATGAAGCTTTCTTT. Its translation is CAWSVKGARDEAFF. The V gene is TRBV30, the J gene TRBJ1-1; 7 bases align to TRBD1. V lost 0 bases to trimming and J lost 7 bases; unmatched junction nucleotides: 8. The CDR3 is 14 amino acids. Germline values: CDR1 GTSNPN, CDR2 SVGIG (reference sequence). Complete variable domain (other parts from reference TRBV30 and TRBJ1-1): SQTIHQWPATLVQPVGSPLSLECTVEGTSNPNLYWYRQAAGRGLQLLFYSVGIGQISSEVPQNLSASRPQDRQFILSSKKLLLSDSGFYLCAWSVKGARDEAFFGQGTRLTVV.

The chain employs TRBV5-1 and TRBJ2-1, with a tentative D call TRBD2 (6 bases). The V gene's germline CDR1 is SGHRS and CDR2 YFSETQ. The ends were cut back, 0 bases at V and 7 bases at J, with 11 bases in the middle. The CDR3 is 14 amino acids. In DNA, the CDR3 is TGCGCCAGCAGCTTGGAACACGGGGGAAATGAGCAGTTCTTC. Residues: CASSLEHGGNEQFF.

This clone appeared a single time. V and J are TRBV10-3 and TRBJ1-1; 8 positions agree with TRBD1. CDR3 size: 14 residues. V gave up 6 bases and J gave up 3 bases; unmatched junction bases: 6. CDR1 and CDR2 from the germline V gene are ENHRY and SYGVKD. The CDR3 is CAIRVTGGDTEAFF. The CDR3 bases are TGTGCCATCAGAGTAACAGGGGGGGACACTGAAGCTTTCTTT.

The chain carries TRBV25-1 and TRBJ2-7; 7 nucleotides line up with TRBD1. The germline CDR1 and CDR2 sequences are MGHDK and SYGVNS. Losses at the gene ends were 7 bases for V and 5 bases for J; bases not matched to a gene: 5. This CDR3 is built from 12 residues. In DNA, the CDR3 is TGTGCCAGCACTCAACAGGGGAACGAGCAGTACTTC. Residues: CASTQQGNEQYF.

This clone was picked up many times. The gene calls are TRBV7-9 and TRBJ1-2; TRBD1 matches at 7 bases. This CDR3 has 11 residues. Germline V CDR1 and CDR2: SEHNR, FQNEAQ (reference sequence). The trim removed 5 bases at V and 10 bases at J, leaving 4 bases unmatched. Here the CDR3 reads CASSPGTVYTF. DNA for the CDR3: TGTGCCAGCAGCCCAGGGACAGTCTACACCTTC.